The entry below describes one T cell receptor beta chain. Antigen: not known. The source of the sample is a study of radiotherapy plus CTLA-4 blockade in lung cancer. Study results and limitations: Interferon-beta and early blood T cell clone dynamics reportedly predicted response best.

Germline V gene sequence: CDR1 MNHEY, CDR2 SVGAGI. Unmatched junction bases numbered 9, after V lost 5 bases and J lost 4 bases. The CDR3 covers 15 residues. Measured with immunoSEQ multiplex PCR; TCRdb has only the in-frame clones, and not every one. The data contain about 55,000 clones, around four fifths of them singletons. The chain employs TRBV6-5 and TRBJ1-2; TRBD1 aligns across 8 bases. The sample consisted of peripheral blood, taken from a patient treated with radiotherapy plus ipilimumab. This sequence originates from a human donor with non-small cell lung cancer whose response to radiotherapy plus ipilimumab could not be evaluated. The chain's CDR3 is CASSPRTGHRYGYTF. DNA of the CDR3: TGTGCCAGCAGTCCCCGGACAGGGCATCGCTATGGCTACACCTTC.